The following is a T cell receptor (beta chain) sequence with its context. From germline, CDR1 is LGHNA and CDR2 YSLEER. V gave up 0 bases and J gave up 0 bases, with 11 bases separating them. The CDR3 spans 16 residues. Using immunoSEQ multiplex PCR, the repertoire was profiled, and TCRdb retains in-frame clones only, with some absent. The sample shows around 200,000 clones, approximately 80% of them seen only once. This record belongs to a study of blood T cell repertoires in COVID-19. As for the study in general: The study drew acute and convalescent COVID-19 samples from the United States, Italy and Spain.

The rearrangement joins TRBV4-3 to TRBJ1-1; a possible D gene is TRBD1 (5 bases). The clonotype originates from a woman older than 75 with active or convalescent COVID-19. The source material was peripheral blood. The CDR3 here is CASSQDVGVVNTEAFF. CDR3 coding DNA: TGCGCCAGCAGCCAAGATGTAGGGGTAGTGAACACTGAAGCTTTCTTT.